This is a list of T cell receptor beta chains from one sample in a study of shared clonotypes between healthy human individuals. The data were produced by immunoSEQ multiplex PCR, yet TCRdb's version contains in-frame clones alone and is incomplete. Among about 380,000 clones listed, 96% were seen once. Sequenced input: memory CD8+ T cells sorted from blood. Receptors originate from a man aged 25-40 years in good health. The conserved cysteine and the conserved F or W are not part of the CDR3 here. Clone size is shown for a subset of rows, as once, few, many or a class of expanded clone.

cdr3_aa clone_size v_call
ASSQDPGTDTQY NA TRBV4-1
ASSPGGASVGELF NA TRBV7-6
ASSLGQGGLVRNYEQY NA TRBV18
ASSLWGSYQETQY NA TRBV19
ASTTGDREDGYT NA TRBV6-4
ASSESGRAETQY NA TRBV10-1
ASSLGVHGGRVTDTQY NA TRBV5-6
ASSLDRGYNQPQH NA TRBV6-6
ASSSQGLDNEQF NA TRBV19
ASSLSRAGADTQY NA TRBV7-2
ASRGVTGAYTQY NA TRBV27
ASRASGRSGANVLT NA TRBV28
ASSLQGAQPQH NA TRBV27
ASSEGGGVAGDYNEQF NA TRBV10-1
ASSLGTEAF few TRBV28
ASSLGQGTDTQY NA TRBV27
ASSLPLAVFNEQF once TRBV7-9
ALQGYNNEQF NA TRBV30
ASSIRSDSGNTIY once TRBV19
ASTPIPGRNEQY NA TRBV27
ASSSIPDTQY NA TRBV13
AWSVRGGYT few TRBV30
ASSPGSFGYT NA TRBV18
ASSGPRTQY NA TRBV7-8
ASRLVGQYEQY NA TRBV2
ASSLMISSSYNEQF NA TRBV7-6
ASSLVGGRASYEQF NA TRBV13
ASTSTGGIAEKLF once TRBV27
ASSFLVGERYNEQF NA TRBV11-2
ASSPTDRGPMNTEAF NA TRBV5-4
ASSPGTGYQPQH NA TRBV5-1
ASLLGFFNNEQF NA TRBV5-6
SVGMGGGRSNNEQF NA TRBV29-1
ASSVGGTDTQY NA TRBV25-1
ASSLIQGPGDTQY NA TRBV28
ASSLLLPGQGSYEQY NA TRBV6-4
ATSEQGYSYEQY NA TRBV19
ASSLGDPYEQY once TRBV5-1
ASSEPGGRDTGELF NA TRBV6-1
ASSFSGRNNEEQF NA TRBV5-1
ASGRDGNTEAF NA TRBV2
ASSLLDTQY NA TRBV25-1
ASRNAGTDNYGYT NA TRBV7-2
AWSVLTTQETQY NA TRBV30
ASSQDEGTNEKLF NA TRBV4-1
ASSLGTLGQAEQY NA TRBV11-2
ASSPTDGFFTGELF NA TRBV14
ASSELGAGTDTQY NA TRBV2
SVTRGNEQF NA TRBV20-1
ASSLLPTGGAGNEQF NA TRBV7-2
ASRIAGDSYEQY NA TRBV6-5
ATSRGQGPMNTEAF NA TRBV15
ASSVDWSDSYEQY NA TRBV9
ASSPEPWGLYNEQF NA TRBV18
AWSRPSFDRSSYNSPLH NA TRBV30
ASSLARAGKFHEQY NA TRBV5-1
ASSLTSGSSEQF NA TRBV7-2